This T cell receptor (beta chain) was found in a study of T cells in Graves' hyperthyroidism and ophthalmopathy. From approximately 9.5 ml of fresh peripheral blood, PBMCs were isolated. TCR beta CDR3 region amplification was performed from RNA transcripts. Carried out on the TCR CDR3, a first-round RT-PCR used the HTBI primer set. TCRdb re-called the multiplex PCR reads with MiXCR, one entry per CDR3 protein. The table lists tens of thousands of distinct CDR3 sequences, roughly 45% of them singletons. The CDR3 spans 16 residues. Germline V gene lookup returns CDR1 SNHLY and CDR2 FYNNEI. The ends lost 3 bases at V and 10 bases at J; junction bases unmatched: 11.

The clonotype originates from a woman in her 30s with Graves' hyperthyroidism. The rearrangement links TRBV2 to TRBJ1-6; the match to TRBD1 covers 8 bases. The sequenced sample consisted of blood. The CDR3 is CASSELDRAIGSPLHF. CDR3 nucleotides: TGTGCCAGCAGTGAGTTGGACAGGGCGATAGGGTCACCCCTCCACTTT.